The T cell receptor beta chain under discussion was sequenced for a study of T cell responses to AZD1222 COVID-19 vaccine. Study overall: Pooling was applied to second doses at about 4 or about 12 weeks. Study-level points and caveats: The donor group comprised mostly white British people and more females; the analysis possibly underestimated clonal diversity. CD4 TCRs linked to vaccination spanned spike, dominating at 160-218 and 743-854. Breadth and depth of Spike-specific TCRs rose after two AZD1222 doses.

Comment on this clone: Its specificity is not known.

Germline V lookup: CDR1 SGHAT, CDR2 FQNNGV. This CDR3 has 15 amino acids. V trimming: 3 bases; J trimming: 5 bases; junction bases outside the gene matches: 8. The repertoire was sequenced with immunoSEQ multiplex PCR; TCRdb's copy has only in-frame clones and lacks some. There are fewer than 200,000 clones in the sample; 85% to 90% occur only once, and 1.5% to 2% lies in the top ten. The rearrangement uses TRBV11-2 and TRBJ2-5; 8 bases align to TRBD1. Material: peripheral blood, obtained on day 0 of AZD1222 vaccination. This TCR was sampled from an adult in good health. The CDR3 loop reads CASSFSRGRGETQYF. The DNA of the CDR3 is TGTGCCAGCAGCTTCAGCAGGGGGCGAGGGGAGACCCAGTACTTC.